This T cell receptor beta chain was recovered during a study of T cell repertoires in ileal Crohn's disease. About the research overall: Patients had a median 7.9-year disease duration, and less than 45% were active smokers.

Germline CDR1 reads SSHAT; CDR2 reads FNYEAQ (reference sequence). The length of the CDR3 is 14 residues. Included were adult ileal or ileocolonic Crohn's patients indicated for ileocolonic resection. Profiling relied on immunoSEQ multiplex PCR, and the TCRdb table lists in-frame clones only, not all of them. The data contain about 5,500 clones, approximately 80% of them singletons. Worth noting for this clone: Compared with germline, one end of the junction differs, possibly owing to a read error.

The clonotype originates from an adult with Crohn's disease. The material sequenced was ileal tissue. The chain uses TRBV7-7 and TRBJ2-5, with 7 positions matching TRBD2. CDR3 sequence (DNA): TGTGCTAGCAGCTTCGCGGGAGCGGGAGAGACCCAGTACTTC. It encodes CASSFAGAGETQYF.